The 28 T cell receptor beta chains below all came from one sample that was sequenced in a study of cytomegalovirus exposure and HLA in healthy donors. The PCR employed 60 Vbeta primers together with 13 Jbeta primers. Method: immunoSEQ multiplex PCR; TCRdb's copy keeps in-frame clones and lacks some. Found here are roughly 77,000 clones; the top ten clones hold roughly 3.8%. The sequencing input was PBMCs. The receptors originated from a female donor in good health and CMV-seropositive.

The CDR3 sequence: CASSQDWTGGNQPQHF. The CDR3 bases are TGTGCCAGCAGCCAAGATTGGACAGGGGGTAATCAGCCCCAGCATTTT. The chain recombines TRBV4-2 with TRBJ1-5; 10 bases line up with TRBD1. Trimming cost V 0 bases and J 4 bases; bases outside gene matches: 3. Germline V gene lookup returns CDR1 LGHNA and CDR2 YNFKEQ. The CDR3 has 16 amino acids.

This sequence joins TRBV29-1 and TRBJ2-1; TRBD2 aligns across 9 bases. The V and J ends lost 4 bases and 6 bases, in that order; junction bases with no gene match: 4. Germline CDR1 reads SQVTM; CDR2 reads ANQGSEA. CDR3 size: 13 residues. The CDR3 protein is CSVGLAGVNEQFF. The DNA of the CDR3 is TGCAGCGTTGGATTAGCGGGAGTCAATGAGCAGTTCTTC.

The CDR3 DNA is TGCGCCAGCAGCTTCGAGGGACTAGCGTCTAACGAGCAGTACTTC. Its protein product is CASSFEGLASNEQYF. The V call is TRBV5-1, the J call TRBJ2-7, with 10 bases fitting TRBD2. Germline loops: CDR1 SGHRS, CDR2 YFSETQ. The CDR3 consists of 15 residues. Trimming cost V 2 bases and J 5 bases; bases outside gene matches: 7.

The CDR3: CASSSGLGVDTQYF. DNA for the CDR3: TGCGCCAGCAGCTCGGGACTAGGTGTGGATACGCAGTATTTT. V is TRBV5-1 and J is TRBJ2-3; 8 bases are a match to TRBD2. CDR3 size: 14 residues. Germline V gene lookup returns CDR1 SGHRS and CDR2 YFSETQ. V gave up 3 bases and J gave up 6 bases; unmatched junction bases: 6. The full variable domain, rest sourced from reference TRBV5-1 and TRBJ2-3, is KAGVTQTPRYLIKTRGQQVTLSCSPISGHRSVSWYQQTPGQGLQFLFEYFSETQRNKGNFPGRFSGRQFSNSRSEMNVSTLELGDSALYLCASSSGLGVDTQYFGPGTRLTVL.

The chain recombines TRBV18 with TRBJ1-2, with 7 bases matching TRBD1. With V trimmed by 3 bases and J by 6 bases, 4 bases remained unmatched. This CDR3 region has 13 residues. Germline V CDR1 and CDR2: KGHSH, LQKENI. CDR3 protein: CASSPWDRDGYTF. In DNA, the CDR3 is TGTGCCAGCTCACCTTGGGACAGAGATGGCTACACCTTC.

The V and J genes are TRBV19 and TRBJ2-2; 9 bases match TRBD1. With V trimmed by 6 bases and J by 5 bases, 7 bases remained unmatched. The germline CDR1 and CDR2 sequences are LNHDA and SQIVND (reference sequence). This CDR3 spans 15 amino acids. The CDR3 DNA follows: TGTGCCAGTAGCAAAACAGGGGGCCGTACCGGGGAGCTGTTTTTT. This codes for CASSKTGGRTGELFF. Full variable domain (rest looked up from reference TRBV19 and TRBJ2-2): DGGITQSPKYLFRKEGQNVTLSCEQNLNHDAMYWYRQDPGQGLRLIYYSQIVNDFQKGDIAEGYSVSREKKESFPLTVTSAQKNPTAFYLCASSKTGGRTGELFFGEGSRLTVL.

The rearrangement links TRBV10-3 to TRBJ2-7; 9 bases fit TRBD1. Germline lookup yields CDR1 ENHRY and CDR2 SYGVKD. The CDR3 is 16 residues long. The J segment lost 1 base and the V segment lost 0 bases, leaving 4 bases of the junction unmatched. The CDR3 protein is CAISESVGTGSYEQYF. CDR3 nucleotide sequence: TGTGCCATCAGTGAGTCCGTGGGGACAGGGTCCTACGAGCAGTACTTC.

CDR3 sequence: CASSPTGGGHEQYF. CDR3 sequence (DNA): TGTGCCAGTAGTCCGACAGGGGGCGGCCACGAGCAGTACTTC. The chain carries TRBV19 and TRBJ2-7; 10 bases match TRBD1. The CDR3 is made up of 14 amino acids. V lost 5 bases and J lost 5; bases outside the gene matches: 6. Germline CDR1 reads LNHDA; CDR2 reads SQIVND (reference sequence).

The chain is built from TRBV6-6 and TRBJ2-7; 7 bases map to TRBD2. Germline values: CDR1 MNHNY, CDR2 SVGAGI (reference sequence). V lost 2 bases to trimming and J lost 5 bases; unmatched junction nucleotides: 6. The CDR3 spans 14 residues. The CDR3 nucleotides are TGTGCCAGCAGTTACCCAGGACTAGACCACGAGCAGTACTTC. It yields the protein CASSYPGLDHEQYF.

The rearrangement joins TRBV5-1 to TRBJ2-3; 9 bases are a match to TRBD1. V lost 4 bases to trimming and J lost 5 bases; unmatched junction nucleotides: 8. The CDR3 is 15 residues long. Germline V lookup: CDR1 SGHRS, CDR2 YFSETQ. The CDR3 here is CASSPQGAYGDTQYF. The CDR3, as DNA: TGCGCCAGCAGCCCACAGGGGGCGTATGGAGATACGCAGTATTTT.

This chain links TRBV6-6 with TRBJ2-2; 10 bases agree with TRBD1. V shed 6 bases, J shed 6 bases, and the junction held 10 bases outside the gene matches. This CDR3 is built from 16 residues. Germline CDR1 is MNHNY and CDR2 is SVGAGI (reference sequence). The CDR3 DNA reads TGTGCCAGCAGCAAAACGGGACAGGGGTCATCCGGGGAGCTGTTTTTT. It translates to CASSKTGQGSSGELFF.

The chain is built from TRBV19 and TRBJ2-3; D is undetermined. The V end was cut by 0 bases, the J end by 11 bases, with 18 bases between. Germline CDR1 LNHDA, CDR2 SQIVND (reference sequence). This CDR3 is built from 15 residues. The CDR3 DNA follows: TGTGCCAGTAGTATAGACCGCGGCGGCGCTCAGAGGCAGTATTTT. It codes for CASSIDRGGAQRQYF.

V gene TRBV6-6 combines with J gene TRBJ1-2; TRBD1 agrees at 7 bases. The V gene end was trimmed by 5 bases and the J gene end by 6 bases; junction bases not matched to a gene: 6. CDR3 size: 13 residues. Per the germline V gene, CDR1 is MNHNY and CDR2 is SVGAGI (reference sequence). CDR3 sequence (DNA): TGTGCCAGCAGTCAGGGACAGTCCGATGGCTACACCTTC. This sequence encodes CASSQGQSDGYTF.

The rearrangement uses TRBV28 and TRBJ2-3; D is unclear. The CDR3 totals 14 residues. CDR1 is MDHEN and CDR2 is SYDVKM in the germline V gene. Trimming pared 1 base from V and 4 bases from J, leaving 9 bases between. The CDR3 sequence is CASSLYVGSDTQYF. CDR3 nucleotide sequence: TGTGCCAGCAGTTTATATGTGGGCTCAGATACGCAGTATTTT. The full variable domain, in which reference TRBV28 and TRBJ2-3 provide the parts outside the CDR3, is DVKVTQSSRYLVKRTGEKVFLECVQDMDHENMFWYRQDPGLGLRLIYFSYDVKMKEKGDIPEGYSVSREKKERFSLILESASTNQTSMYLCASSLYVGSDTQYFGPGTRLTVL.

V gene TRBV9 combines with J gene TRBJ2-6, with 8 bases aligning to TRBD1. CDR1 is SGDLS and CDR2 is YYNGEE in the germline V gene. V gave up 3 bases and J gave up 6 bases; unmatched junction bases: 2. This CDR3 spans 14 amino acids. This CDR3 reads CASSAQGAANVLTF. The CDR3 region has the DNA TGTGCCAGCAGCGCTCAGGGGGCGGCCAACGTCCTGACTTTC.

CDR3 protein: CASSPPVPDTNTEAFF. The CDR3 region has the DNA TGTGCCAGCAGTCCTCCCGTACCAGACACGAACACTGAAGCTTTCTTT. The chain uses TRBV6-6 and TRBJ1-1; unclear D gene. V shed 5 bases and J shed 1 base, with 17 bases lying between them. From germline, CDR1 is MNHNY and CDR2 SVGAGI (reference sequence). The CDR3 runs 16 residues.

The chain links TRBV7-9 to TRBJ2-7, with a possible D match to TRBD1 (5 bases). CDR1 is SEHNR and CDR2 is FQNEAQ in the germline V gene (reference sequence). The CDR3 is 15 amino acids. V was pared by 0 bases and J by 5 bases, with 14 bases between. The CDR3: CASSLALQGRNEQYF. Written as DNA, the CDR3 is TGTGCCAGCAGCTTAGCGCTCCAGGGTAGGAACGAGCAGTACTTC.

This chain connects TRBV5-1 to TRBJ1-5; 10 bases are a match to TRBD1. The ends lost 4 bases at V and 2 bases at J; junction bases unmatched: 9. CDR1 and CDR2 (germline): SGHRS, YFSETQ. The CDR3 runs 17 residues. Here the CDR3 reads CASSPDRGQGGNQPQHF. Here the CDR3 DNA reads TGCGCCAGCAGCCCCGACAGGGGGCAGGGGGGCAATCAGCCCCAGCATTTT.

V and J are TRBV19 and TRBJ2-7; tentatively, D is TRBD2 (6 bases). In germline, CDR1 is LNHDA, CDR2 SQIVND (reference sequence). The CDR3 covers 15 residues. Trimming removed 3 bases from V and 2 bases from J, with 14 bases in between. The CDR3, as DNA: TGTGCCAGTAGTATCCCCCTAGCGCCGACCTACGAGCAGTACTTC. Its protein product is CASSIPLAPTYEQYF.

This chain links TRBV9 with TRBJ1-2; tentatively, D is TRBD1 (5 bases). The CDR3 contains 15 residues. CDR1 and CDR2 (germline): SGDLS, YYNGEE. Between the trimmed V and J ends, which lost 0 bases and 7 bases, there was a span of 16 bases. CDR3 protein: CASSVGGTGTSGYTF. The CDR3 nucleotides read TGTGCCAGCAGCGTAGGTGGAACAGGTACAAGTGGCTACACCTTC.

The chain joins TRBV5-4 to TRBJ2-5, with a weak D call TRBD2 (6 bases). This CDR3 is 16 amino acids long. The germline gives CDR1 SGHNT, CDR2 YYREEE (reference sequence). Trimming shortened V by 4 bases and J by 2 bases, and 18 bases separated the two germline ends. CDR3 protein: CASSQMGGAGQETQYF. In DNA form, the CDR3 reads TGTGCCAGCAGCCAGATGGGTGGGGCGGGGCAAGAGACCCAGTACTTC.

CDR3 in amino acids: CASRTVAGVGAFF. CDR3 in DNA: TGTGCCAGTAGGACTGTGGCAGGGGTCGGAGCTTTCTTT. The rearrangement joins TRBV19 to TRBJ1-1; a weak D match, TRBD1 (6 bases). The CDR3 runs to 13 residues. Trimming left V 6 bases short and J 10 bases short, with 18 bases between. The germline V gene encodes CDR1 LNHDA and CDR2 SQIVND (reference sequence). Looking up the rest from reference TRBV19 and TRBJ1-1 gives the full variable domain: DGGITQSPKYLFRKEGQNVTLSCEQNLNHDAMYWYRQDPGQGLRLIYYSQIVNDFQKGDIAEGYSVSREKKESFPLTVTSAQKNPTAFYLCASRTVAGVGAFFGQGTRLTVV.

V usage is TRBV13 and J usage is TRBJ2-3; 12 bases fit TRBD2. The CDR3 is 15 amino acids. Germline trimming cut 5 bases from V and 8 bases from J; bases unmatched to any gene: 8. Germline V gives CDR1 PRHDT, CDR2 FYEKMQ (reference sequence). The CDR3 region has the DNA TGTGCCAGCAGCAAGACTAGCGGGGGTGTAGCTACGCAGTATTTT. This gives the protein CASSKTSGGVATQYF.

The gene calls are TRBV30 and TRBJ1-5; D is unresolved. V was trimmed by 3 bases and J by 6 bases, leaving 6 bases between them. The CDR3 runs 11 residues. The germline V gene has CDR1 GTSNPN and CDR2 SVGIG (reference sequence). In nucleotides, the CDR3 is TGTGCCTGGAGCGAGGGTCAGCCCCAGCATTTT. Encoded protein: CAWSEGQPQHF.

This chain links TRBV18 with TRBJ2-3, with TRBD2 as a possible D gene (5 bases). Germline CDR1 reads KGHSH; CDR2 reads LQKENI. Trimming shortened V by 2 bases and J by 5 bases, and 14 bases separated the two germline ends. The CDR3 is made up of 15 amino acids. CDR3 residues: CASSPARTRGDTQYF. CDR3 DNA sequence: TGTGCCAGCTCACCAGCCCGAACCCGGGGAGATACGCAGTATTTT.

The gene calls are TRBV19 and TRBJ2-5; D unclear. Germline lookup yields CDR1 LNHDA and CDR2 SQIVND (reference sequence). Trimming left V 4 bases short and J 0 bases short, with 6 bases between. This CDR3 has 13 amino acids. The CDR3 DNA reads TGTGCCAGTAGTAGGCAGTACCAAGAGACCCAGTACTTC. Its translation is CASSRQYQETQYF.

The chain couples TRBV18 to TRBJ1-2; 7 nucleotides line up with TRBD1. V was clipped by 3 bases and J by 4 bases; unmatched bases: 5. Germline V lookup: CDR1 KGHSH, CDR2 LQKENI. The CDR3 is 14 amino acids. CDR3 loop: CASSPARDSYGYTF. In DNA, the CDR3 is TGTGCCAGCTCACCCGCCCGGGACAGCTATGGCTACACCTTC.

This sequence joins TRBV18 and TRBJ2-7; D uncertain. This CDR3 is built from 13 residues. Looked up from germline, CDR1 is KGHSH and CDR2 is LQKENI. Trimming left V 3 bases short and J 0 bases short, with 6 bases between. The CDR3 nucleotides read TGTGCCAGCTCACCCTTTAGCTCCTACGAGCAGTACTTC. This codes for CASSPFSSYEQYF.